The 16 T cell receptor beta chains below all came from one sample that was sequenced in a study of blood T cells in healthy people across ages. The authors ran a second PCR of roughly 7 to 11 cycles using a sample-barcoded 5' primer and a J-beta primer mix. TCRdb analysed the 5' RACE reads with MiXCR anew, one entry per CDR3 protein. The sample carries about 290,000 distinct CDR3 sequences, 25% to 30% recorded once. Specimen: blood. Source of these receptors: a woman in her seventies in good health.

There are a few counts of this clonotype. The rearrangement joins TRBV6-5 to TRBJ2-2; the D is unclear. The germline gives CDR1 MNHEY, CDR2 SVGAGI. The CDR3 covers 13 residues. The germline V and J ends were trimmed by 5 bases and 6 bases, with 10 bases remaining between them. CDR3 region: CASSALGSGELFF. CDR3 nucleotides: TGTGCCAGCAGTGCCTTAGGCTCCGGGGAGCTGTTTTTT.

This clonotype turned up a few times. This sequence joins TRBV18 and TRBJ2-5; no clear D. The CDR3 covers 12 residues. Trimming removed 0 bases at V and 5 bases at J, with 4 bases between. Germline V gene data show CDR1 as KGHSH and CDR2 as LQKENI. DNA for the CDR3: TGTGCCAGCTCACCACCGACGGAGACCCAGTACTTC. Amino acid sequence: CASSPPTETQYF. Full variable domain (missing parts from reference TRBV18 and TRBJ2-5): NAGVMQNPRHLVRRRGQEARLRCSPMKGHSHVYWYRQLPEEGLKFMVYLQKENIIDESGMPKERFSAEFPKEGPSILRIQQVVRGDSAAYFCASSPPTETQYFGPGTRLLVL.

This clonotype was found a few times. The chain employs TRBV5-6 and TRBJ1-2; no definite D call. Trimming took 2 bases from V and 3 from J, leaving 8 bases between them. Germline V gene sequence: CDR1 SGHDT, CDR2 YYEEEE. This CDR3 contains 13 residues. This CDR3 is CASSFFGDYGYTF. CDR3 bases: TGTGCCAGCAGCTTCTTCGGAGACTATGGCTACACCTTC. Together with reference TRBV5-6 and TRBJ1-2, the CDR3 gives the full variable domain: DAGVTQSPTHLIKTRGQQVTLRCSPKSGHDTVSWYQQALGQGPQFIFQYYEEEERQRGNFPDRFSGHQFPNYSSELNVNALLLGDSALYLCASSFFGDYGYTFGSGTRLTVV.

The rearrangement uses TRBV27 and TRBJ2-3, with TRBD2 matching over 13 bases. The germline CDR1 and CDR2 sequences are MNHEY and SMNVEV (reference sequence). V dropped 5 bases and J dropped 8; count of bases not matched to a gene: 7. The CDR3 runs to 15 residues. This CDR3 reads CASSPLAGGVGTQYF. The CDR3 DNA sequence: TGTGCCAGCAGTCCACTAGCGGGGGGGGTGGGTACGCAGTATTTT.

The chain combines TRBV13 with TRBJ1-4, with D unresolved. CDR1 is PRHDT and CDR2 is FYEKMQ in the germline V gene (reference sequence). The V end lost 3 bases, the J end lost 8 bases, and 7 bases lay between the germline ends. The CDR3 runs to 12 residues. The CDR3 sequence is CASSFRYEKLFF. CDR3 nucleotide sequence: TGTGCCAGCAGCTTCCGATACGAAAAACTGTTTTTT.

This clonotype was seen only a few times. V usage is TRBV4-1 and J usage is TRBJ1-2, with D possibly being TRBD1 (6 bases). The CDR3 consists of 15 residues. The germline V gene encodes CDR1 MGHRA and CDR2 YSYEKL. Deletions cut 3 bases from V and 1 base from J, with 12 bases between. CDR3 loop: CASSHRGGLNYGYTF. In DNA form, the CDR3 reads TGCGCCAGCAGCCATAGAGGGGGTCTTAACTATGGCTACACCTTC.

A few counts support this clonotype. The chain employs TRBV4-1 and TRBJ1-2; D remains ambiguous. Germline values: CDR1 MGHRA, CDR2 YSYEKL. Trimming cost V 0 bases and J 6 bases, with 5 bases left between them. CDR3 size: 12 residues. The CDR3 reads CASSQDLHGYTF. CDR3 DNA: TGCGCCAGCAGCCAAGATCTTCATGGCTACACCTTC.

V is TRBV7-9 and J is TRBJ1-2; 7 nucleotides match TRBD1. Per the germline V gene, CDR1 is SEHNR and CDR2 is FQNEAQ (reference sequence). The CDR3 has 14 residues. V was clipped by 7 bases and J by 6 bases; unmatched bases: 11. This chain's CDR3 is CASTPGQSDDGYTF. The DNA of the CDR3 is TGTGCCAGCACACCGGGACAGTCCGATGATGGCTACACCTTC.

The chain combines TRBV20-1 with TRBJ2-5; 9 bases align to TRBD2. The last part of the DNA fits TRBJ2-1 better; the J call may be wrong. CDR1 is DFQATT, CDR2 SNEGSKA, per germline (reference sequence). The CDR3 sequence is 15 residues long. CDR3 nucleotide sequence: TGCAGTGCTAAAAGGCGGGAGGGCCGGTCTCATGAGCAGTTCTTC. Residues: CSAKRREGRSHEQFF.

This chain joins TRBV20-1 and TRBJ2-3, with 7 nucleotides matching TRBD2. The V gene's germline CDR1 is DFQATT and CDR2 SNEGSKA (reference sequence). V lost 7 bases, J lost 2 bases, and 15 bases stayed unmatched. The CDR3 has 16 amino acids. The CDR3 nucleotides are TGCAGTGTTCGGCCCGGGGTGGGAGGGCCCACAGATACGCAGTATTTT. The encoded protein is CSVRPGVGGPTDTQYF.

V is TRBV28 and J is TRBJ1-3; no clear D. V lost 3 bases and J lost 2, with 14 bases in between. The CDR3 runs to 16 residues. The germline CDR1 and CDR2 sequences are MDHEN and SYDVKM. The CDR3 protein is CASSFVGVGPGNTIYF. The CDR3 region has the DNA TGTGCCAGCAGTTTCGTTGGGGTCGGGCCTGGAAACACCATATATTTT.

This clonotype was counted a few times. This chain connects TRBV4-1 to TRBJ2-5, with 11 bases matching TRBD2. TRBJ2-1 matches the DNA end more closely, so the J call is doubtful. Germline-derived CDR1 and CDR2 are MGHRA and YSYEKL. The CDR3 covers 16 residues. The CDR3 sequence is CASSQDPSSGRNEQFF. The DNA for the CDR3 is TGCGCCAGCAGCCAAGATCCGTCTAGCGGGAGGAATGAGCAGTTCTTC.

This rearrangement joins TRBV5-1 to TRBJ1-1, with D perhaps matching TRBD1 (5 bases). This CDR3 region has 14 residues. V was shortened by 1 base and J by 5 bases, with 12 bases between the two germline ends. Germline CDR1 reads SGHRS; CDR2 reads YFSETQ. The CDR3 is CASSLLGGKTEAFF. DNA of the CDR3: TGCGCCAGCAGCTTGCTTGGGGGAAAGACTGAAGCTTTCTTT.

The DNA of the CDR3 is TGTGCCAGCAGCTGGACTAGCGGGAGTTCCTACGAGCAGTACTTC. This encodes CASSWTSGSSYEQYF. This chain joins TRBV7-9 and TRBJ2-7; 13 bases are shared with TRBD2. Germline lookup yields CDR1 SEHNR and CDR2 FQNEAQ (reference sequence). There are 15 residues in the CDR3. Losses at the gene ends were 4 bases for V and 1 base for J; bases not matched to a gene: 1. The entire variable domain, with the rest obtained from reference TRBV7-9 and TRBJ2-7, is as follows: DTGVSQNPRHKITKRGQNVTFRCDPISEHNRLYWYRQTLGQGPEFLTYFQNEAQLEKSRLLSDRFSAERPKGSFSTLEIQRTEQGDSAMYLCASSWTSGSSYEQYFGPGTRLTVT.

This chain joins TRBV4-3 and TRBJ2-3; 9 bases fit TRBD1. Germline loops: CDR1 LGHNA, CDR2 YSLEER. V was clipped by 2 bases and J by 4 bases; unmatched bases: 7. The CDR3 runs 16 residues. DNA of the CDR3: TGCGCCAGCAGCCAACAGACAGGGGGGCTTTCAGATACGCAGTATTTT. It translates to CASSQQTGGLSDTQYF.

The genes are TRBV6-2 or TRBV6-3 and TRBJ2-5, with D perhaps matching TRBD2 (6 bases). The V gene's germline CDR1 is MNHEY and CDR2 SVGEGT. The CDR3 consists of 14 residues. V gave up 5 bases and J gave up 5 bases, with 15 bases separating them. The CDR3 spells CASSDVWAGETQYF. The CDR3 bases are TGTGCCAGCAGTGATGTTTGGGCGGGGGAGACCCAGTACTTC.